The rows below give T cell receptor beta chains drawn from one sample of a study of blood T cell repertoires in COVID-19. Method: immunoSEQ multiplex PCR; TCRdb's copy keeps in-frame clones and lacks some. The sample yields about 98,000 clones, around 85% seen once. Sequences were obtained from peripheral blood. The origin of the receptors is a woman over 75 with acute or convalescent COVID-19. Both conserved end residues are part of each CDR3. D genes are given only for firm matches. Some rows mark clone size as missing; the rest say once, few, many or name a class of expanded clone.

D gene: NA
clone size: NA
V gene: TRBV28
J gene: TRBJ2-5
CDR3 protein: CASSSGGSQETQYF
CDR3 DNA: TGTGCCAGCAGTTCAGGGGGGAGCCAAGAGACCCAGTACTTC

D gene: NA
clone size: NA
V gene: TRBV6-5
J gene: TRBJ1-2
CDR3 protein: CASSSGLGGYTF
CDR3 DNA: TGTGCCAGCAGTTCGGGTCTAGGAGGCTACACCTTC

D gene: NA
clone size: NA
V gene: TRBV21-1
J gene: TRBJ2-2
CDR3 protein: CASGQTETGELFF
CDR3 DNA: TGTGCCAGCGGACAAACGGAGACCGGGGAGCTGTTTTTT

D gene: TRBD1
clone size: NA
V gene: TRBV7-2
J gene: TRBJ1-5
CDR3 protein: CASSFSGTGVNQPQHF
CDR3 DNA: TGTGCCAGCAGCTTTTCCGGGACAGGGGTCAATCAGCCCCAGCATTTT

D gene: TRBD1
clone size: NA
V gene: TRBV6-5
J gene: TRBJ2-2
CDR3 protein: CASRPQGARTGELFF
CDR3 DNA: TGTGCCAGCAGACCCCAGGGGGCTCGTACCGGGGAGCTGTTTTTT

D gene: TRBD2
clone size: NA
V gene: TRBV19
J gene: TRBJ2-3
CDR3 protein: CASNFFGGDTQYF
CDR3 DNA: TGTGCCAGTAATTTCTTCGGGGGGGATACGCAGTATTTT

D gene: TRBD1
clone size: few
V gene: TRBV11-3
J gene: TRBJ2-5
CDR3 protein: CASSPDRGGETQYF
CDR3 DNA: TGTGCCAGCAGCCCGGACAGGGGCGGGGAGACCCAGTACTTC

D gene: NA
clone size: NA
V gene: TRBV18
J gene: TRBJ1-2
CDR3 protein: CASSPGADRRTGYTF
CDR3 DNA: TGTGCCAGCTCACCTGGGGCAGATCGAAGGACTGGCTACACCTTC

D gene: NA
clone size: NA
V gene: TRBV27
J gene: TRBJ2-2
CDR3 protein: CATWEPLTGELFF
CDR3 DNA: TGTGCCACATGGGAGCCCCTAACCGGGGAGCTGTTTTTT

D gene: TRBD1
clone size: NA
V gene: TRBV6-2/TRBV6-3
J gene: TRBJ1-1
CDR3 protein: CASSDGTAKNTEAFF
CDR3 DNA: TGTGCCAGCAGTGACGGGACAGCCAAGAACACTGAAGCTTTCTTT

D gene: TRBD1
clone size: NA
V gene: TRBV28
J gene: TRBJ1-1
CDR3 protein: CASSQQGGRTEAFF
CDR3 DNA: TGTGCCAGCAGCCAACAGGGGGGACGCACTGAAGCTTTCTTT

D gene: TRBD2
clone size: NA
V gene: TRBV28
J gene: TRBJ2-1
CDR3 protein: CAGGTSESEQFF
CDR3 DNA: TGTGCCGGGGGGACTAGCGAGAGTGAGCAGTTCTTC

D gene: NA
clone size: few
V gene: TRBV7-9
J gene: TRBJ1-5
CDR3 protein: CASSSEGVDQPQHF
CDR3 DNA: TGTGCCAGCAGCTCAGAGGGTGTTGATCAGCCCCAGCATTTT

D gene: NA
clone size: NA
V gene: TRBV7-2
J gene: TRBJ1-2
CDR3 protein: CATTPGDPGVYGYTF
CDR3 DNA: TGTGCGACCACCCCAGGGGACCCTGGGGTCTATGGCTACACCTTC

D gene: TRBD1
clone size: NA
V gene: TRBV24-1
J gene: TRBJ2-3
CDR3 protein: CATSRPRQGSDTQYF
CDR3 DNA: TGTGCCACCAGTCGCCCGAGACAGGGGTCGGATACGCAGTATTTT

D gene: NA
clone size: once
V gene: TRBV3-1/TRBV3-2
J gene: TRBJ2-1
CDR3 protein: CASSQEPYNEQFF
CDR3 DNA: TGTGCCAGCAGCCAGGAGCCCTACAATGAGCAGTTCTTC

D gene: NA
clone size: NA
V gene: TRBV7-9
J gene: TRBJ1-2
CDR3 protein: CASSPENFDGYTF
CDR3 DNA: TGTGCCAGCAGCCCGGAGAATTTTGATGGCTACACCTTC

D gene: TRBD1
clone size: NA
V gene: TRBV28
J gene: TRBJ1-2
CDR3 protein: CASSLRQGAYGYTF
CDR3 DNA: TGTGCCAGCAGTCTCCGACAGGGGGCATATGGCTACACCTTC

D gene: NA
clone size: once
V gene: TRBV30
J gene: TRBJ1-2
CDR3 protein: CAWSVRRPYYGYTF
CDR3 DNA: TGTGCCTGGAGTGTGCGGCGGCCGTACTATGGCTACACCTTC

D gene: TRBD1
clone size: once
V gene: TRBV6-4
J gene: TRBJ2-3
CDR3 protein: CASSRDRRTDTQYF
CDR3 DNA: TGTGCCAGCAGTCGGGACAGAAGGACAGATACGCAGTATTTT

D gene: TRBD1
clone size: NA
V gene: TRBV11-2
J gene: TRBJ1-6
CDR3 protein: CASSPRTGDSPLHF
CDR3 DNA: TGTGCCAGCAGCCCCCGGACAGGGGATTCACCCCTCCACTTT

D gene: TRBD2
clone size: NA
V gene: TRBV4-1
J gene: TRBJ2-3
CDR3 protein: CASSYSSTSGGYLDTQYF
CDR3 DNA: TGCGCCAGCAGCTACTCCTCGACTAGCGGGGGATACCTGGATACGCAGTATTTT

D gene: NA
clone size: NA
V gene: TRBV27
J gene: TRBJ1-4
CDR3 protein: CASSLSPATNEKLFF
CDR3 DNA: TGTGCCAGCAGTTTATCCCCGGCGACAAATGAAAAACTGTTTTTT

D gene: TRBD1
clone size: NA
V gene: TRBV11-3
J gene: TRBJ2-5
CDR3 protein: CASSLGGQGTQETQYF
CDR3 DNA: TGTGCCAGCAGCTTAGGAGGACAGGGCACCCAAGAGACCCAGTACTTC

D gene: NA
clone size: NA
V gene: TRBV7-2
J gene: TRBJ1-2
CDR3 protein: CASSLRTTSYGYTF
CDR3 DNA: TGTGCCAGCAGCTTAAGGACCACTAGCTATGGCTACACCTTC

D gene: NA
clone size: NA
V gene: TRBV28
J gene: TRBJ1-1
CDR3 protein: CASSSTGIRNF
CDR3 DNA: TGTGCCAGCAGTTCGACCGGGATCCGTAACTTT

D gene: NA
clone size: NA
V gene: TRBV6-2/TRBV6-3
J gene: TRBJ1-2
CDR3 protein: CASSYAGRGGGYTF
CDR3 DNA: TGTGCCAGCAGTTACGCTGGAAGGGGTGGTGGCTACACCTTC

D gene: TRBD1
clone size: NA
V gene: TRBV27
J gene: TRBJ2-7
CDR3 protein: CASSPGTGANSYEQYF
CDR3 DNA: TGTGCCAGCAGTCCCGGGACAGGGGCCAACTCCTACGAGCAGTACTTC

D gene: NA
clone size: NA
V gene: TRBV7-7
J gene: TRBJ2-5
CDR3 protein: CASSLSGRGETQYF
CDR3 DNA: TGTGCCAGCAGCTTATCGGGGAGAGGCGAGACCCAGTACTTC

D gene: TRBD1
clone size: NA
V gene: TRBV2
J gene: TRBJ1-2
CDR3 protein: CASGQDYGYTF
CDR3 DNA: TGTGCCAGCGGACAGGACTATGGCTACACCTTC

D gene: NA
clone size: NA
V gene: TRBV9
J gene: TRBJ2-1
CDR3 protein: CASSVATGSSYNEQFF
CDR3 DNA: TGTGCCAGCAGCGTAGCAACGGGGAGCTCCTACAATGAGCAGTTCTTC